One sample yielded the 3 T cell receptor beta chains listed below, sequenced in a study of Ad26.COV2.S vaccination and SARS-CoV-2 variants. Profiling relied on immunoSEQ multiplex PCR, and the TCRdb table lists in-frame clones only, not all of them. The data contain 380,000 or so clones, around four fifths of them singletons. Regarding treatment: 15 to 20 received Ad26.COV2.S at low or high dose, single or two shots; several received placebo; per-sample allocation not given. Samples came from day 63 after the first vaccine or placebo injection. Sequencing used peripheral blood, obtained in a trial of Ad26.COV2.S vaccine versus placebo. The origin of the receptors is a person between 18 and 59 years old who received the Ad26.COV2.S COVID-19 vaccine or a placebo.

DNA for the CDR3: TGTGCCAGCAGCTCAGGAGCGGGGAGGGATGAGCAGTTCTTC. As protein: CASSSGAGRDEQFF. The chain couples TRBV7-3 to TRBJ2-1; 7 bases fit TRBD2. The V gene's germline CDR1 is SGHTA and CDR2 FQGTGA. The CDR3 extends over 14 amino acids. V trimming: 4 bases; J trimming: 8 bases; junction bases outside the gene matches: 8. Full variable domain (rest looked up from reference TRBV7-3 and TRBJ2-1): GAGVSQTPSNKVTEKGKYVELRCDPISGHTALYWYRQSLGQGPEFLIYFQGTGAADDSGLPNDRFFAVRPEGSVSTLKIQRTERGDSAVYLCASSSGAGRDEQFFGPGTRLTVL.

This chain connects TRBV27 to TRBJ2-7, with D perhaps TRBD1 (6 bases). The CDR3 spans 13 residues. The germline V gene encodes CDR1 MNHEY and CDR2 SMNVEV (reference sequence). The V and J ends lost 5 bases and 3 bases respectively, with 11 bases between them. In nucleotides, the CDR3 is TGTGCCAGCAGTCCCGGGACACTCTACGAGCAGTACTTC. Protein: CASSPGTLYEQYF.

The chain uses TRBV3-1 (or the pseudogene TRBV3-2) and TRBJ1-5; 10 positions agree with TRBD1. This CDR3 comprises 17 residues. The J segment lost 2 bases and the V segment lost 4 bases, leaving 8 bases of the junction unmatched. Germline V gene lookup returns CDR1 LGHDT and CDR2 YNNKEL (reference sequence). The CDR3 sequence is CASSLTAGTGGNQPQHF. CDR3 in DNA: TGTGCCAGCAGCCTCACGGCCGGGACAGGGGGCAATCAGCCCCAGCATTTT.